These 20 T cell receptor beta chains originate from one sample sequenced in a study of Ad26.COV2.S vaccination and SARS-CoV-2 variants. Profiled with immunoSEQ multiplex PCR; TCRdb holds only in-frame clones, not every one. The sample contains hundreds of thousands of clones, 89% of which appear only once. The treatment here: over 15 received Ad26.COV2.S at low or high dose, single or two shots; 5 received placebo; per-sample allocation not given. Sampling took place 63 days after the first vaccine or placebo injection. The source was peripheral blood, collected in a trial of Ad26.COV2.S vaccine versus placebo. Source of these receptors: a person aged 18 to 65 who received the Ad26.COV2.S COVID-19 vaccine or a placebo.

This chain uses TRBV27 with TRBJ1-6; no reliable D call. V lost 4 bases, J lost 7 bases, and 8 bases lay in between. The CDR3 length is 13 residues. Per the germline V gene, CDR1 is MNHEY and CDR2 is SMNVEV (reference sequence). The CDR3 reads CASSWGSNSPLHF. The CDR3 DNA reads TGTGCCAGCAGTTGGGGTTCAAATTCACCCCTCCACTTT.

The CDR3 coding sequence is TGTGCCAGTAGTAAACAGGATAACCAAGAGACCCAGTACTTC. Protein product: CASSKQDNQETQYF. This chain connects TRBV19 to TRBJ2-5; the D gene is possibly TRBD1 (5 bases). CDR3 length: 14 amino acids. Trimming stripped 4 bases from V and 0 bases from J, with 9 bases between. Germline values: CDR1 LNHDA, CDR2 SQIVND (reference sequence).

The chain carries TRBV7-6 and TRBJ1-4; 7 bases line up with TRBD1. The germline gives CDR1 SGHVS, CDR2 FNYEAQ. The CDR3 runs to 15 residues. J gave up 6 bases and V 5 bases, and 9 bases lay outside the gene matches. The CDR3 DNA is TGTGCCAGCAGCCCCCGGACAGGTGGGGATGAAAAACTGTTTTTT. Protein sequence: CASSPRTGGDEKLFF.

This chain uses TRBV13 with TRBJ2-1, with TRBD1 matching 8 bases. V lost 2 bases and J lost 16; bases outside the gene matches: 16. Per germline, CDR1 PRHDT and CDR2 FYEKMQ (reference sequence). This CDR3 contains 15 residues. The CDR3 DNA reads as TGTGCCAGCAGCTTATATAGCCCCCTCAGGGGGCGTTTTTTCTTC. Its protein is CASSLYSPLRGRFFF.

Concerning this clone: In the same sample, other DNA sequences code for this CDR3. The chain is built from TRBV18 and TRBJ2-7; D call uncertain. This CDR3 region has 12 residues. V was cut by 6 bases and J by 0 bases, with 6 bases left in between. CDR1 and CDR2 from the germline V gene are KGHSH and LQKENI. The CDR3 spells CASSPNSYEQYF. CDR3 in DNA: TGTGCCAGCTCGCCGAACTCCTACGAGCAGTACTTC.

J is TRBJ2-1 and V is TRBV5-1; TRBD1 aligns across 7 bases. Germline CDR1 reads SGHRS; CDR2 reads YFSETQ. V shed 4 bases, J shed 2 bases, and the junction held 9 bases outside the gene matches. The CDR3 length is 16 residues. The CDR3 sequence: CASSPQGSTTYNEQFF. The CDR3 DNA sequence: TGCGCCAGCAGCCCACAGGGGTCTACTACCTACAATGAGCAGTTCTTC.

This clone turned up a few times. The gene calls are TRBV7-8 and TRBJ2-7, with 8 bases lining up with TRBD2. This CDR3 has 17 amino acids. From germline, CDR1 is SGHVS and CDR2 FQNEAQ. Unmatched junction bases numbered 7, after V lost 0 bases and J lost 0 bases. CDR3 in amino acids: CASSLASTSGSSYEQYF. The CDR3 DNA follows: TGTGCCAGCAGCTTAGCGAGTACTAGCGGCAGCTCCTACGAGCAGTACTTC.

This clone was seen a single time. The CDR3 nucleotides read TGTGCCAGCAGTCCCCTCACGGTAGGTCAGCCCCAGCATTTT. It encodes CASSPLTVGQPQHF. This chain uses TRBV27 with TRBJ1-5; no reliable D call. The CDR3 runs 14 residues. Germline loops: CDR1 MNHEY, CDR2 SMNVEV (reference sequence). V was trimmed by 5 bases and J by 6 bases, leaving 14 bases between them.

The J gene is TRBJ1-5, the V gene TRBV24-1; 9 bases fit TRBD1. Germline-derived CDR1 and CDR2 are KGHDR and SFDVKD. CDR3 length: 16 amino acids. V gave up 5 bases and J gave up 0 bases; unmatched junction bases: 4. Here the CDR3 DNA reads TGTGCCACCAGTGGGGGACAGGGCAATAGCAATCAGCCCCAGCATTTT. Its translation: CATSGGQGNSNQPQHF.

The CDR3 here is CASSVTQGDTEAFF. The CDR3 DNA is TGTGCCAGCAGTGTAACACAGGGGGACACTGAAGCTTTCTTT. This chain joins TRBV27 and TRBJ1-1, with 8 bases aligning to TRBD1. J gave up 3 bases and V 5 bases, and 5 bases lay outside the gene matches. The CDR3 is 14 amino acids. CDR1 is MNHEY and CDR2 is SMNVEV in the germline V gene (reference sequence).

The J gene is TRBJ1-2, the V gene TRBV10-3, with D possibly being TRBD1 (6 bases). Trimming removed 8 bases at V and 0 bases at J, with 10 bases between. CDR3 length: 13 residues. In germline, CDR1 is ENHRY, CDR2 SYGVKD. CDR3 in amino acids: CAIFTGTNYGYTF. DNA of the CDR3: TGTGCCATCTTTACAGGGACTAACTATGGCTACACCTTC.

The V call is TRBV13, the J call TRBJ1-4; D unclear. Germline V CDR1 and CDR2: PRHDT, FYEKMQ (reference sequence). This CDR3 has 14 amino acids. The V end lost 3 bases, the J end lost 5 bases, and 10 bases lay between the germline ends. CDR3 in DNA: TGTGCCAGCAGCTTGGGTAGGGAGAATGAAAAACTGTTTTTT. Translation: CASSLGRENEKLFF. Complete variable domain (other parts from reference TRBV13 and TRBJ1-4): AAGVIQSPRHLIKEKRETATLKCYPIPRHDTVYWYQQGPGQDPQFLISFYEKMQSDKGSIPDRFSAQQFSDYHSELNMSSLELGDSALYFCASSLGRENEKLFFGSGTQLSVL.

This clone was observed a single time. V usage is TRBV7-3 and J usage is TRBJ2-1; no firm D call. CDR1 SGHTA and CDR2 FQGTGA come from the germline V gene. The CDR3 has 17 amino acids. Trimming removed 4 bases from V and 3 bases from J, with 19 bases in between. The CDR3 region is CASSYQVGTISYNEQFF. The CDR3, as DNA: TGTGCCAGCAGCTACCAAGTAGGAACTATCAGCTACAATGAGCAGTTCTTC.

The J gene is TRBJ2-7, the V gene TRBV3-1 (or the pseudogene TRBV3-2); possible D gene TRBD1, 6 bases. This CDR3 has 16 residues. Deletions cut 4 bases from V and 2 bases from J, with 18 bases between. CDR1 is LGHDT, CDR2 YNNKEL, per germline (reference sequence). The DNA for the CDR3 is TGTGCCAGCAGCCGGCTGGGGACAACGGGGCCCTACGAGCAGTACTTC. It codes for CASSRLGTTGPYEQYF.

This chain uses TRBV5-6 with TRBJ1-2; D is undetermined. V was clipped by 1 base and J by 3 bases, with 10 bases between them. CDR3 length equals 14 residues. The V gene's germline CDR1 is SGHDT and CDR2 YYEEEE. CDR3 sequence reads: CASSLIREDYGYTF. CDR3 nucleotides: TGTGCCAGCAGCTTGATAAGGGAGGACTATGGCTACACCTTC. The full variable domain, completed using reference TRBV5-6 and TRBJ1-2, is DAGVTQSPTHLIKTRGQQVTLRCSPKSGHDTVSWYQQALGQGPQFIFQYYEEEERQRGNFPDRFSGHQFPNYSSELNVNALLLGDSALYLCASSLIREDYGYTFGSGTRLTVV.

V usage is TRBV12-2 and J usage is TRBJ1-1. TRBV12-2 is a pseudogene segment. The CDR3 is made up of 12 amino acids. In DNA, the CDR3 is TGTGCAAGTCGCCTAAGAGGGTCTGAAGCTTTCTTT. This gives the protein CASRLRGSEAFF.

The chain is built from TRBV19 and TRBJ1-5, with TRBD1 as a possible D gene (6 bases). In germline, CDR1 is LNHDA, CDR2 SQIVND (reference sequence). V was shortened by 4 bases and J by 5 bases, with 15 bases between the two germline ends. The CDR3 runs to 15 residues. The CDR3 loop is CASSTVRGYDQPQHF. DNA of the CDR3: TGTGCCAGTAGTACTGTCAGGGGCTATGATCAGCCCCAGCATTTT.

The rearrangement joins TRBV10-3 to TRBJ2-3; the match to TRBD2 covers 9 bases. The CDR3 is 14 amino acids. The junction had 4 bases not matched to a gene; V was cut back by 6 bases and J by 3 bases. Germline values: CDR1 ENHRY, CDR2 SYGVKD. This CDR3 is CAIRLAGPTDTQYF. CDR3 DNA: TGTGCCATCAGACTAGCGGGCCCGACAGATACGCAGTATTTT.

This clone was observed once. The chain links TRBV24-1 to TRBJ2-1; 7 nucleotides match TRBD2. This CDR3 is 16 amino acids long. Germline V gene lookup returns CDR1 KGHDR and CDR2 SFDVKD. Trimming cost V 4 bases and J 5 bases; bases outside gene matches: 10. CDR3 nucleotide sequence: TGTGCCACCAGTGAGGGGACTACCACCTGGAACAATGAGCAGTTCTTC. Its translation is CATSEGTTTWNNEQFF.

The rearrangement uses TRBV13 and TRBJ2-1, with 11 bases lining up with TRBD2. The CDR3 runs to 16 residues. Germline lookup yields CDR1 PRHDT and CDR2 FYEKMQ (reference sequence). Germline trimming cut 6 bases from V and 6 bases from J; bases unmatched to any gene: 10. CDR3 bases: TGTGCCAGCAGTCAGCCGATAGCGGGAGGGGGCAATGAGCAGTTCTTC. Translation gives CASSQPIAGGGNEQFF.